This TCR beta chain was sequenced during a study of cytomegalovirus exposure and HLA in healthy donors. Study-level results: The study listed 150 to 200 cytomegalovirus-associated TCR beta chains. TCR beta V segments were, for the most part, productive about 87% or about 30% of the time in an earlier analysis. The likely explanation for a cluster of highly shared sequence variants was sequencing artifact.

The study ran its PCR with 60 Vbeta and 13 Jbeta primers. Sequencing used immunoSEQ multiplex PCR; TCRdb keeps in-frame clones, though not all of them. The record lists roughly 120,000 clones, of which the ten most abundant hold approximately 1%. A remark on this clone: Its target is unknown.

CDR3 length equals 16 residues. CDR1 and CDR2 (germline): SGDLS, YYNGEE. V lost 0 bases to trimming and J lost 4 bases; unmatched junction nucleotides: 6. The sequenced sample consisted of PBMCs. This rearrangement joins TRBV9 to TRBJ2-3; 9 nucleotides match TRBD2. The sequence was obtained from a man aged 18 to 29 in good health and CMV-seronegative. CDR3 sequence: CASSVGWTSDPDTQYF. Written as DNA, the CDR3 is TGTGCCAGCAGCGTAGGTTGGACTAGCGACCCAGATACGCAGTATTTT.